This T cell receptor (beta chain) comes out of a study of blood T cells in healthy people across ages. Whole-study context: Per every two T cells, about one barcoded beta molecule was captured by template switching.

Then a second PCR, running about 7 to 11 cycles, was carried out with a sample-barcoded 5' primer and a J-beta primer mix. MiXCR was run by TCRdb on the 5' RACE reads, yielding one entry per CDR3 protein. The sample records 660,000 or so distinct CDR3 sequences, roughly three fifths being singletons. This clonotype was detected a few times. The antigen is unknown. Each donor was a healthy Caucasian individual from Russia, aged about 6 to 95. Samples each yielded at least 5 micrograms of total RNA. The study's findings and limits: Fewer expanded clones and more diversity marked long-lived versus aged donors.

This CDR3 is 15 amino acids long. Trimming cost V 3 bases and J 4 bases, with 15 bases left between them. In germline, CDR1 is LGHDT, CDR2 YNNKEL (reference sequence). This clonotype was obtained from a man aged 60 to 69 in good health. Sequenced: blood. This chain joins TRBV3-1 and TRBJ1-1, with D possibly matching TRBD1 (5 bases). The CDR3 loop reads CASSQRGGGSTEAFF. The DNA for the CDR3 is TGTGCCAGCAGCCAGAGGGGAGGAGGGTCCACTGAAGCTTTCTTT.